These 6 T cell receptor beta chains were all obtained from the same sample, sequenced in a study of vaccination effects on CD4 cells after COVID-19. Antigens for these TCRs are unknown. The assay was immunoSEQ multiplex PCR, and TCRdb's table has in-frame clones only and misses some. The repertoire holds 40,000 to 55,000 clones, with around 70% as singletons. CD4+ T cells were isolated after around 10 days of culture. The material was CD4+ T cells from PBMCs cultured without peptide, obtained before COVID-19 vaccination. The source is a human donor who had a prior SARS-CoV-2 infection.

This sequence joins TRBV18 and TRBJ1-1, with a weak D call TRBD1 (5 bases). The CDR3 has 13 amino acids. Germline CDR1 is KGHSH and CDR2 is LQKENI. Trimming took off 10 bases at V and 3 bases at J, with 15 bases between the two ends. The CDR3 is CANADSGDTEAFF. The CDR3 DNA reads TGTGCCAACGCCGACAGCGGGGACACTGAAGCTTTCTTT.

This sequence joins TRBV11-3 and TRBJ1-5; D uncertain. The CDR3 totals 13 residues. Trimming shortened V by 3 bases and J by 0 bases, and 3 bases separated the two germline ends. Germline CDR1 reads SGHNT; CDR2 reads YENEEA. CDR3 loop: CASSLYSNQPQHF. The CDR3 DNA reads TGTGCCAGCAGCTTGTATAGCAATCAGCCCCAGCATTTT.

The rearrangement uses TRBV4-1 and TRBJ2-5; maybe TRBD1 (5 bases). The germline V gene has CDR1 MGHRA and CDR2 YSYEKL. The CDR3 covers 14 residues. V was clipped by 4 bases and J by 2 bases, with 11 bases between them. The CDR3 is CASSRQTAQETQYF. The CDR3, as DNA: TGCGCCAGCAGCCGGCAGACAGCTCAAGAGACCCAGTACTTC.

This chain joins TRBV29-1 and TRBJ2-1; 7 bases line up with TRBD1. The junction had 2 bases not matched to a gene; V was cut back by 1 base and J by 2 bases. Germline V gene data show CDR1 as SQVTM and CDR2 as ANQGSEA. The CDR3 contains 14 residues. The CDR3 nucleotides read TGCAGCGTTGAAGGGGGACAGCCCTACAATGAGCAGTTCTTC. Translated, it gives CSVEGGQPYNEQFF.

This clone was recorded once. The CDR3 is CASSPRQANYGYTF. CDR3 DNA: TGTGCCAGCAGCCCAAGACAGGCCAACTATGGCTACACCTTC. The J gene is TRBJ1-2, the V gene TRBV6-6; tentatively, D is TRBD1 (6 bases). V was pared by 6 bases and J by 2 bases, with 13 bases between. Per the germline V gene, CDR1 is MNHNY and CDR2 is SVGAGI (reference sequence). The CDR3 length is 14 residues.

The chain couples TRBV3-1 (or the pseudogene TRBV3-2) to TRBJ2-3; D remains unclear. V dropped 5 bases and J dropped 0 bases, with 12 bases sitting between them. Germline V gene sequence: CDR1 LGHDT, CDR2 YNNKEL (reference sequence). There are 15 residues in the CDR3. CDR3 DNA sequence: TGTGCCAGCAGCAGGTGGCAGTCAAGCACAGATACGCAGTATTTT. It codes for CASSRWQSSTDTQYF.